These T cell receptor beta chains were read from a single sample in a study of T cells in localized non-small cell lung cancer. TCRdb keeps only in-frame clones here, not all; method: immunoSEQ multiplex PCR. The table includes around 1,500 clones, 30% to 40% detected once. Here the sequenced sample was normal lung tissue next to the tumor, taken before any cancer treatment. These TCRs come from a male donor aged 60 or over with stage I squamous cell lung carcinoma. The CDR3 runs from the conserved cysteine through the conserved F or W. Each record gives: CDR3 protein, CDR3 DNA, J gene, D gene, V gene, clone size. A D gene is named only where the DNA matches it firmly. Rows may omit the clone size; those that give it use once, few, many or a size class.

CDR3 protein: CASSIRDRNQPQHF
CDR3 DNA: TGTGCCAGTAGTATCCGAGACAGGAATCAGCCCCAGCATTTT
J gene: TRBJ1-5
D gene: NA
V gene: TRBV19
clone size: NA

CDR3 protein: CASSEVRDVGQFF
CDR3 DNA: TGTGCCAGCAGTGAAGTCCGGGACGTAGGGCAGTTCTTC
J gene: TRBJ2-1
D gene: NA
V gene: TRBV9
clone size: few

CDR3 protein: CASSPYGRNTDTQYF
CDR3 DNA: TGTGCCAGCAGCCCCTACGGCAGGAACACAGATACGCAGTATTTT
J gene: TRBJ2-3
D gene: NA
V gene: TRBV11-3
clone size: medium-sized

CDR3 protein: CASSLWTSGSTYMRNEQFF
CDR3 DNA: TGTGCCAGCAGTTTATGGACTAGCGGGAGCACTTACATGAGGAATGAGCAGTTCTTC
J gene: TRBJ2-1
D gene: TRBD2
V gene: TRBV28
clone size: few

CDR3 protein: CSVLTGASYNEQFF
CDR3 DNA: TGCAGCGTTTTAACCGGGGCCTCCTACAATGAGCAGTTCTTC
J gene: TRBJ2-1
D gene: NA
V gene: TRBV29-1
clone size: NA

CDR3 protein: CASINPLDVGNEQFF
CDR3 DNA: TGTGCCAGTATTAACCCGTTAGATGTTGGTAATGAGCAGTTCTTC
J gene: TRBJ2-1
D gene: NA
V gene: TRBV19
clone size: NA

CDR3 protein: CASSQGADQPQHF
CDR3 DNA: TGTGCCAGCAGCCAGGGGGCCGATCAGCCCCAGCATTTT
J gene: TRBJ1-5
D gene: TRBD1
V gene: TRBV7-2
clone size: medium-sized

CDR3 protein: CASSATSGSHGELFF
CDR3 DNA: TGTGCCAGCAGCGCGACTAGCGGGTCTCACGGGGAGCTGTTTTTT
J gene: TRBJ2-2
D gene: TRBD2
V gene: TRBV9
clone size: NA

CDR3 protein: CASSPPGLAGVGEQFF
CDR3 DNA: TGCGCCAGCAGCCCACCGGGACTAGCGGGAGTAGGGGAGCAGTTCTTC
J gene: TRBJ2-1
D gene: TRBD2
V gene: TRBV5-1
clone size: NA

CDR3 protein: CASSVGGGAVNTEAFF
CDR3 DNA: TGTGCCAGCAGCGTAGGTGGAGGGGCTGTGAACACTGAAGCTTTCTTT
J gene: TRBJ1-1
D gene: NA
V gene: TRBV9
clone size: large

CDR3 protein: CASSGTDNHLYQETQYF
CDR3 DNA: TGTGCCAGCAGTGGGACAGACAATCATTTGTACCAAGAGACCCAGTACTTC
J gene: TRBJ2-5
D gene: TRBD1
V gene: TRBV9
clone size: large